A selection of T cell receptor beta chains follows, all from one sample in a study of blood T cell repertoires in COVID-19. Measured with immunoSEQ multiplex PCR; TCRdb has only the in-frame clones, and not every one. This repertoire shows approximately 76,000 clones, roughly 88% found once; its top ten account for under 55%. Sequencing used peripheral blood. The receptors originated from a human donor in a cohort sampled during active COVID-19. The CDR3 runs from the conserved cysteine through the conserved F or W. D genes are given only for firm matches. The size of a clone is reported for some rows only, either as once, few or many, or as a class for expanded clones.

j_call d_call clone_size v_call cdr3_aa cdr3_nt
TRBJ1-1 TRBD1 many TRBV11-1 CASSWDRGTEAFF TGTGCCAGCAGCTGGGACAGGGGTACTGAAGCTTTCTTT
TRBJ2-2 - - TRBV27 CASRTKSGLGGRELFF TGTGCCAGCAGGACGAAATCGGGCTTAGGGGGAAGGGAGCTGTTTTTT
TRBJ2-1 - - TRBV5-5 CASSPIVSYNEQFF TGTGCCAGCAGCCCGATAGTATCCTACAATGAGCAGTTCTTC
TRBJ2-1 TRBD2 - TRBV4-3 CASSRGLAGGPDEQFF TGCGCCAGCAGCCGGGGACTAGCGGGGGGGCCGGATGAGCAGTTCTTC
TRBJ2-7 - - TRBV15 CATSRGRESSYEQYF TGTGCCACCAGCAGAGGCCGGGAGAGCTCCTACGAGCAGTACTTC
TRBJ1-2 - - TRBV10-3 CAISEGGLGYTF TGTGCCATCAGTGAGGGCGGTCTTGGCTACACCTTC
TRBJ2-1 - - TRBV6-6 CASVAYNEQFF TGTGCCAGCGTGGCTTACAATGAGCAGTTCTTC
TRBJ1-5 TRBD1 - TRBV18 CASSPGQGSNQPQHF TGTGCCAGCTCACCCGGACAGGGGAGCAATCAGCCCCAGCATTTT
TRBJ2-7 - - TRBV7-9 CASSLGQALSYEQYF TGTGCCAGCAGCTTAGGGCAGGCCCTCTCCTACGAGCAGTACTTC
TRBJ1-2 TRBD1 - TRBV18 CASSAGTGADPGSDGYTF TGTGCCAGCTCGGCCGGGACAGGGGCCGATCCCGGATCTGATGGCTACACCTTC
TRBJ2-1 - - TRBV5-1 CASSLVALPYNEQFF TGCGCCAGCAGCTTGGTAGCCCTACCATACAATGAGCAGTTCTTC
TRBJ1-1 TRBD1 - TRBV5-1 CATRPTGWGDTEAFF TGCGCCACCCGGCCGACAGGGTGGGGGGACACTGAAGCTTTCTTT
TRBJ2-1 TRBD2 - TRBV25-1 CASSETGLRYNEQFF TGTGCCAGCAGTGAAACGGGACTAAGATACAATGAGCAGTTCTTC
TRBJ2-5 TRBD2 - TRBV12-3/TRBV12-4 CATRGAGGTQYF TGTGCCACCCGGGGAGCGGGAGGGACCCAGTACTTC
TRBJ2-1 TRBD2 - TRBV3-1/TRBV3-2 CASSQLGGLAALFF TGTGCCAGCAGCCAATTAGGGGGACTAGCCGCTCTGTTCTTC
TRBJ1-1 TRBD1 - TRBV19 CASSGQGARRAEAFF TGTGCCAGTAGTGGTCAGGGGGCGCGTCGGGCTGAAGCTTTCTTT
TRBJ1-2 - - TRBV27 CASSPWKGGLDGYTF TGTGCCAGCAGTCCTTGGAAAGGGGGATTGGATGGCTACACCTTC
TRBJ1-1 - - TRBV29-1 CSVLRGYTEAFF TGCAGCGTACTCAGGGGCTACACTGAAGCTTTCTTT
TRBJ2-1 - - TRBV5-1 CASSFGGTYNEQFF TGCGCCAGCAGCTTTGGCGGGACCTACAATGAGCAGTTCTTC
TRBJ2-7 TRBD1 - TRBV5-6 CASSPLGTGVREQYF TGTGCCAGCAGCCCCCTGGGGACAGGGGTAAGGGAGCAGTACTTC
TRBJ1-5 - once TRBV6-1 CASSARWGTSDSNQPQHF TGTGCCAGCAGTGCCCGTTGGGGGACATCTGATTCCAATCAGCCCCAGCATTTT
TRBJ2-2 - once TRBV19 CASTQLRGEAGELFF TGTGCCAGTACCCAGCTCAGGGGAGAGGCCGGGGAGCTGTTTTTT
TRBJ2-3 TRBD2 - TRBV7-6 CASSSLAGVLTDTQYF TGTGCCAGCAGTAGTCTAGCGGGAGTTCTCACAGATACGCAGTATTTT
TRBJ2-2 - few TRBV5-1 CASSFTGAGGELFF TGCGCCAGCAGCTTCACGGGAGCTGGCGGGGAGCTGTTTTTT
TRBJ2-7 - - TRBV4-1 CASSRTERTSYEQYF TGCGCCAGCAGCCGGACAGAACGAACCTCCTACGAGCAGTACTTC
TRBJ2-1 - - TRBV7-3 CASRIPGEESYNEQFF TGTGCCAGCAGGATCCCGGGGGAGGAGTCCTACAATGAGCAGTTCTTC
TRBJ2-3 - once TRBV6-5 CAIRAVGGTQYF TGTGCCATCCGGGCCGTCGGGGGTACGCAGTATTTT
TRBJ2-5 TRBD2 - TRBV7-6 CASSLALGLVGETQYF TGTGCCAGCAGCTTAGCGTTGGGACTAGTAGGGGAGACCCAGTACTTC
TRBJ2-3 - - TRBV9 CASSLYSGDTQYF TGTGCCAGCAGCCTTTATAGCGGTGATACGCAGTATTTT
TRBJ1-3 - - TRBV19 CASSEGYGNTIYF TGTGCCAGTAGTGAGGGTTATGGAAACACCATATATTTT
TRBJ2-7 TRBD2 - TRBV11-2 CASSSVAGGGLIGRRYF TGTGCCAGCAGCTCAGTGGCGGGAGGGGGTCTAATTGGTCGTCGGTACTTC
TRBJ2-7 TRBD1 - TRBV3-1/TRBV3-2 CASSPYLGRGQYEQYF TGTGCCAGCAGCCCGTATCTGGGCAGGGGGCAGTACGAGCAGTACTTC
TRBJ1-2 - few TRBV4-1 CASSQDRVAHGYTF TGCGCCAGCAGCCAAGACAGGGTGGCTCATGGCTACACCTTC
TRBJ2-1 - - TRBV25-1 CASKPDSNNEQFF TGTGCCAGCAAACCGGACAGTAACAATGAGCAGTTCTTC
TRBJ2-3 - - TRBV24-1 CATILRASRAVTQYF TGTGCCACCATCCTACGGGCTTCACGAGCGGTTACGCAGTATTTT
TRBJ2-2 - - TRBV24-1 CATSDPRQASAGELFF TGTGCCACCAGTGACCCAAGACAGGCTTCGGCCGGGGAGCTGTTTTTT
TRBJ1-1 TRBD1 - TRBV18 CASSPGQAEAFF TGTGCCAGCTCACCGGGACAGGCTGAAGCTTTCTTT
TRBJ2-3 - once TRBV11-2 CASSVRDTRTDTQYF TGTGCCAGCAGCGTCAGGGACACTCGCACAGATACGCAGTATTTT
TRBJ2-1 - - TRBV5-1 CASSLSDRLIDNEQFF TGCGCCAGCAGCTTATCAGATCGACTAATCGACAATGAGCAGTTCTTC
TRBJ1-1 - - TRBV7-9 CASSLSQGRTEAFF TGTGCCAGCAGCTTAAGTCAGGGCCGGACTGAAGCTTTCTTT
TRBJ1-5 - - TRBV20-1 CSASLRELDQPQHF TGCAGTGCTAGTTTAAGAGAGTTAGATCAGCCCCAGCATTTT
TRBJ1-1 - - TRBV2 CASTRNREGDEAFF TGTGCCAGCACACGTAACAGGGAGGGGGATGAAGCTTTCTTT
TRBJ1-2 TRBD1 - TRBV10-3 CAISGGQGSYGYTF TGTGCCATCAGTGGGGGACAGGGGAGCTATGGCTACACCTTC
TRBJ1-6 - - TRBV6-5 CASLRVWGERSPLHF TGTGCCAGCTTAAGGGTTTGGGGGGAGCGGTCACCCCTCCACTTT
TRBJ2-3 TRBD2 - TRBV3-1/TRBV3-2 CASSLMTSGLGGADTQYF TGTGCCAGCAGCCTGATGACTAGCGGGCTTGGGGGTGCAGATACGCAGTATTTT
TRBJ1-5 TRBD1 - TRBV7-2 CASSPDRDQPQHF TGTGCCAGCAGCCCGGACAGGGATCAGCCCCAGCATTTT
TRBJ2-7 TRBD2 - TRBV6-2/TRBV6-3 CASSYSKAGDGYEQYF TGTGCCAGCAGTTACTCGAAAGCGGGAGATGGCTACGAGCAGTACTTC
TRBJ2-3 TRBD1 few TRBV30 CAWRRGQGTTDTQYF TGTGCCTGGAGAAGAGGACAGGGAACGACAGATACGCAGTATTTT
TRBJ1-1 - - TRBV11-2 CASSFFEGTEAFF TGTGCCAGCAGCTTCTTCGAGGGTACTGAAGCTTTCTTT
TRBJ2-3 - - TRBV12-3/TRBV12-4 CASSLPGTDTQYF TGTGCCAGTAGTTTACCGGGCACAGATACGCAGTATTTT
TRBJ2-2 TRBD2 once TRBV6-5 CASRLGLADTGELFF TGTGCCAGCAGACTGGGACTAGCGGACACCGGGGAGCTGTTTTTT
TRBJ1-1 - - TRBV7-2 CASSPIGGAGNTEAFF TGTGCCAGCAGCCCCATAGGGGGGGCTGGGAACACTGAAGCTTTCTTT
TRBJ2-2 - - TRBV3-1/TRBV3-2 CASSRGTPRTTGELFF TGTGCCAGCAGCCGTGGGACTCCCAGAACCACCGGGGAGCTGTTTTTT
TRBJ2-3 - - TRBV19 CASRGWTGSTDTQYF TGTGCCAGTAGGGGGTGGACGGGGAGCACAGATACGCAGTATTTT
TRBJ2-1 TRBD2 - TRBV10-3 CAISRLAGGSANEQFF TGTGCCATCAGTAGACTAGCGGGAGGAAGCGCGAATGAGCAGTTCTTC
TRBJ2-2 - - TRBV12-3/TRBV12-4 CASSFGHGELFF TGTGCCAGCAGTTTTGGGCACGGGGAGCTGTTTTTT
TRBJ2-3 - - TRBV24-1 CATRNSGSDTQYF TGTGCCACCAGAAACAGTGGCTCAGATACGCAGTATTTT
TRBJ2-3 TRBD1 - TRBV5-1 CASSVGDSSTDTQYF TGCGCCAGCAGCGTCGGGGACAGTAGCACAGATACGCAGTATTTT